This T cell receptor beta chain stems from a study of neurological immune-mediated disorders. MiXCR, applied by TCRdb to the 5' RACE reads, yields one record per CDR3 protein. The sample lists about 66,000 distinct CDR3 sequences, roughly 3.6% seen once, with approximately 1.2% in the top ten. The table lists this clonotype with many counts. Its cognate antigen is unknown. Unsorted libraries were prepared from 2 million PBMCs that had been stored at -80 C. Study-wide findings and caveats: CDR3 amino acid sequences found in expanded clones were never shared across subjects, suggesting private repertoires in all groups. In HTLV-1-associated myelopathy, TCR clonal expansion was greatest, and in multiple sclerosis it was least, below healthy controls. With the multiple sclerosis repertoire cluster, none of the clinical or MRI features showed an association.

CDR1 and CDR2 (germline): DFQATT, SNEGSKA (reference sequence). The CDR3 extends over 14 amino acids. V shed 6 bases and J shed 3 bases, with 18 bases lying between them. This sequence was found in a man between 25 and 39 years old with multiple sclerosis. The sample comprised PBMCs. V usage is TRBV20-1 and J usage is TRBJ2-7; possibly TRBD1 for D (6 bases). CDR3 loop: CSAKRQVGGYEQYF. As DNA, the CDR3 is TGCAGTGCGAAGAGACAGGTCGGAGGCTACGAGCAGTACTTC.